The 14 T cell receptor beta chains listed next were all sequenced from one sample in a study of somatic mutations in cytotoxic T cells in rheumatoid arthritis. The protocol was immunoSEQ multiplex PCR, while the TCRdb copy is restricted to in-frame clones and leaves out a portion. This table has several thousand clones, about four fifths appearing once. The specimen was CD8+ T cells sorted from blood. The receptors were sampled from an adult with rheumatoid arthritis.

This rearrangement joins TRBV11-2 to TRBJ2-1, with D uncertain. Per germline, CDR1 SGHAT and CDR2 FQNNGV. The CDR3 contains 13 residues. Between the trimmed V and J ends, which lost 4 bases and 10 bases, there was a span of 14 bases. The CDR3 protein is CASSSGPTMEQFF. The CDR3 region has the DNA TGTGCCAGCAGCTCCGGGCCCACGATGGAGCAGTTCTTC.

The rearrangement joins TRBV2 to TRBJ2-1; D is undetermined. The CDR3 consists of 14 residues. CDR1 SNHLY and CDR2 FYNNEI come from the germline V gene. V was clipped by 4 bases and J by 5 bases, with 12 bases between them. CDR3: CASSGWSNNNEQFF. Here the CDR3 DNA reads TGTGCCAGCAGTGGGTGGTCCAACAACAATGAGCAGTTCTTC.

The chain links TRBV9 to TRBJ2-1, with a tentative D call TRBD2 (6 bases). The CDR3 spans 11 residues. Germline loops: CDR1 SGDLS, CDR2 YYNGEE. Trimming left V 3 bases short and J 8 bases short, with 6 bases between. CDR3 sequence (DNA): TGTGCCAGCAGCGGACTAGATGAGCAGTTCTTC. This translates into CASSGLDEQFF. The full variable domain, with the rest looked up from reference TRBV9 and TRBJ2-1, is DSGVTQTPKHLITATGQRVTLRCSPRSGDLSVYWYQQSLDQGLQFLIQYYNGEERAKGNILERFSAQQFPDLHSELNLSSLELGDSALYFCASSGLDEQFFGPGTRLTVL.

This clone has just a few counts. V and J are TRBV7-2 and TRBJ2-7; D is tentatively TRBD1 or TRBD2 (6 bases each). This CDR3 is built from 14 residues. V dropped 1 base and J dropped 6 bases, with 13 bases sitting between them. The V gene's germline CDR1 is SGHTA and CDR2 FQGNSA. CDR3 residues: CASSLGGVRGEQYF. CDR3 coding DNA: TGTGCCAGCAGCTTAGGGGGGGTCAGGGGCGAGCAGTACTTC.

The count of this clone is one. This chain joins TRBV4-1 and TRBJ2-1; TRBD2 matches at 8 bases. The CDR3 sequence is 15 residues long. In germline, CDR1 is MGHRA, CDR2 YSYEKL. V shed 1 base, J shed 9 bases, and the junction held 8 bases outside the gene matches. The DNA for the CDR3 is TGCGCCAGCAGCCAAGGGGCCGGGGGGGCGGTTGAGCAGTTCTTC. Translated: CASSQGAGGAVEQFF.

V is TRBV9 and J is TRBJ1-4; 7 bases map to TRBD1. This CDR3 region has 15 residues. With V trimmed by 3 bases and J by 0 bases, 2 bases remained unmatched. In germline, CDR1 is SGDLS, CDR2 YYNGEE. The CDR3 nucleotides read TGTGCCAGCAGCGGGACAGGAGCAACTAATGAAAAACTGTTTTTT. The encoded protein is CASSGTGATNEKLFF.

The chain employs TRBV13 and TRBJ2-3; 9 bases agree with TRBD1. This CDR3 has 15 residues. V lost 6 bases and J lost 5; bases outside the gene matches: 9. Germline V gene data show CDR1 as PRHDT and CDR2 as FYEKMQ (reference sequence). The CDR3 nucleotides read TGTGCCAGCAGTCTAGGACAGGGGTCTGGAGATACGCAGTATTTT. Translating it yields CASSLGQGSGDTQYF. Together with reference TRBV13 and TRBJ2-3, the CDR3 gives the full variable domain: AAGVIQSPRHLIKEKRETATLKCYPIPRHDTVYWYQQGPGQDPQFLISFYEKMQSDKGSIPDRFSAQQFSDYHSELNMSSLELGDSALYFCASSLGQGSGDTQYFGPGTRLTVL.

The chain joins TRBV7-2 to TRBJ2-7; D might be TRBD1 (5 bases). V shed 1 base and J shed 3 bases, with 10 bases lying between them. Germline V gene sequence: CDR1 SGHTA, CDR2 FQGNSA. The CDR3 length is 14 residues. Here the CDR3 reads CASSLGQSVYEQYF. The CDR3 bases are TGTGCCAGCAGCTTAGGACAGAGTGTCTACGAGCAGTACTTC.

The chain links TRBV19 to TRBJ2-6; D remains unclear. Germline V gene sequence: CDR1 LNHDA, CDR2 SQIVND (reference sequence). This CDR3 is 15 amino acids long. V gave up 3 bases and J gave up 3 bases, with 9 bases separating them. CDR3 sequence reads: CASSIMSLGANVLTF. Here the CDR3 DNA reads TGTGCCAGTAGTATTATGAGTCTTGGGGCCAACGTCCTGACTTTC. The full variable domain, completed using reference TRBV19 and TRBJ2-6, is DGGITQSPKYLFRKEGQNVTLSCEQNLNHDAMYWYRQDPGQGLRLIYYSQIVNDFQKGDIAEGYSVSREKKESFPLTVTSAQKNPTAFYLCASSIMSLGANVLTFGAGSRLTVL.

The rearrangement links TRBV9 to TRBJ1-2, with D perhaps TRBD1 (6 bases). V lost 5 bases and J lost 0, with 11 bases in between. Germline loops: CDR1 SGDLS, CDR2 YYNGEE. The CDR3 extends over 14 amino acids. CDR3 coding DNA: TGTGCCAGCAGATTACAGGGTTCTAACTATGGCTACACCTTC. It yields the protein CASRLQGSNYGYTF.

The chain carries TRBV5-4 and TRBJ2-3, with TRBD2 matching 12 bases. V shed 3 bases, J shed 0 bases, and the junction held 8 bases outside the gene matches. The germline CDR1 and CDR2 sequences are SGHNT and YYREEE (reference sequence). The CDR3 spans 18 residues. CDR3 DNA: TGTGCCAGCAGCTCCGGACTAGCGGGGCCTAGAAGCACAGATACGCAGTATTTT. It specifies CASSSGLAGPRSTDTQYF.

This sequence joins TRBV9 and TRBJ1-1, with D unresolved. V was shortened by 0 bases and J by 6 bases, with 12 bases between the two germline ends. There are 14 residues in the CDR3. Germline lookup yields CDR1 SGDLS and CDR2 YYNGEE. The CDR3 DNA reads as TGTGCCAGCAGCGTAGCTCCTAACCCTCCTGAAGCTTTCTTT. Amino acids: CASSVAPNPPEAFF.

V gene TRBV11-2 combines with J gene TRBJ2-3; 8 bases line up with TRBD2. Germline loops: CDR1 SGHAT, CDR2 FQNNGV. With 8 bases clipped from V and 3 bases from J, the junction kept 16 bases outside the gene matches. The CDR3 contains 17 residues. The CDR3 nucleotides are TGTGCCAGCGGCCCTGCTGGGCGGGGGGCTAGGACAGATACGCAGTATTTT. This sequence encodes CASGPAGRGARTDTQYF.

This clone has only one observation. This chain connects TRBV15 to TRBJ1-5; D not certain. The CDR3 spans 15 residues. The V end was cut by 3 bases, the J end by 1 base, with 10 bases between. Germline V gene lookup returns CDR1 LNHNV and CDR2 YYDKDF (reference sequence). This CDR3 is CATSRDRRSNQPQHF. CDR3 nucleotides: TGTGCCACCAGCAGGGACCGCCGGAGCAATCAGCCCCAGCATTTT.